The rows below give T cell receptor beta chains drawn from one sample of a study of T cells in Graves' hyperthyroidism and ophthalmopathy. TCRdb fed the multiplex PCR reads into MiXCR, producing one record per CDR3 protein. The sample lists around 190,000 distinct CDR3 sequences, around 17% seen once, with roughly 50% in the top ten. Material: blood. Receptors were obtained from a woman between 50 and 59 years old with Graves' hyperthyroidism. Both conserved end residues are part of each CDR3. A D gene is named only where the DNA matches it firmly. Not every row has a clone size; where given, it reads once, few, many or a size class.

j_call: TRBJ1-2; d_call: .; clone_size: many; cdr3_length: 15; v_call: TRBV11-3; cdr3_aa: CASSLYTGPLYGYTF; cdr3_nt: TGTGCCAGCAGCTTATACACAGGGCCACTCTATGGCTACACCTTC
j_call: TRBJ2-1; d_call: TRBD2; clone_size: many; cdr3_length: 16; v_call: TRBV20-1; cdr3_aa: CSARGLVTSGFNEQFF; cdr3_nt: TGCAGTGCTAGAGGTCTCGTGACTAGCGGATTCAATGAGCAGTTCTTC
j_call: TRBJ2-6; d_call: .; clone_size: few; cdr3_length: 19; v_call: TRBV3-1; cdr3_aa: CASSQVGLGTYSGANVLTF; cdr3_nt: TGTGCCAGCAGCCAAGTGGGGTTAGGCACCTACTCTGGGGCCAACGTCCTGACTTTC
j_call: TRBJ2-7; d_call: .; clone_size: many; cdr3_length: 15; v_call: TRBV6-1; cdr3_aa: CASRIGGSGPYEQYF; cdr3_nt: TGTGCCTCCCGGATCGGGGGTTCCGGTCCCTACGAGCAGTACTTC
j_call: TRBJ2-1; d_call: TRBD2; clone_size: many; cdr3_length: 16; v_call: TRBV6-1; cdr3_aa: CASRAYSGRADNEQFF; cdr3_nt: TGTGCCAGCAGGGCCTATAGCGGGAGGGCTGACAATGAGCAGTTCTTC
j_call: TRBJ1-5; d_call: .; clone_size: many; cdr3_length: 16; v_call: TRBV10-3; cdr3_aa: CAISDPDRDSNQPQHF; cdr3_nt: TGTGCCATCAGTGACCCGGACAGAGATAGCAATCAGCCCCAGCATTTT
j_call: TRBJ2-2; d_call: .; clone_size: .; cdr3_length: 18; v_call: TRBV7-6; cdr3_aa: CASSLARHPRSNTGELFF; cdr3_nt: TGTGCCAGCAGCTTAGCGCGGCACCCCCGGTCTAACACCGGGGAGCTGTTTTTT
j_call: TRBJ1-3; d_call: .; clone_size: many; cdr3_length: 14; v_call: TRBV6-1; cdr3_aa: CASSQSSSGNTIYF; cdr3_nt: TGTGCCAGCAGTCAGAGCAGCTCTGGAAACACCATATATTTT
j_call: TRBJ2-3; d_call: .; clone_size: medium-sized; cdr3_length: 19; v_call: TRBV5-1; cdr3_aa: CASSQRGLGTGSLTDTQYF; cdr3_nt: TGCGCCAGCAGTCAGAGGGGTCTAGGAACCGGGTCCCTAACAGATACGCAGTATTTT
j_call: TRBJ2-1; d_call: .; clone_size: few; cdr3_length: 15; v_call: TRBV5-5; cdr3_aa: CASSGDDQNYNEQFF; cdr3_nt: TGTGCCAGCAGCGGGGACGACCAAAACTACAATGAGCAGTTCTTC
j_call: TRBJ1-1; d_call: .; clone_size: .; cdr3_length: 11; v_call: TRBV12-3/TRBV12-4; cdr3_aa: CASRSRAEAFF; cdr3_nt: TGTGCCAGCAGATCACGGGCTGAAGCTTTCTTT
j_call: TRBJ1-1; d_call: .; clone_size: few; cdr3_length: 13; v_call: TRBV3-1; cdr3_aa: CASSQSGGNRAFF; cdr3_nt: TGTGCCAGCAGCCAGAGCGGGGGGAATAGGGCTTTCTTT
j_call: TRBJ1-2; d_call: .; clone_size: many; cdr3_length: 17; v_call: TRBV27; cdr3_aa: CASSFFQGQRFGSGYTF; cdr3_nt: TGTGCCAGCAGTTTTTTTCAAGGACAGCGATTTGGTAGCGGCTACACCTTC
j_call: TRBJ1-2; d_call: TRBD1; clone_size: many; cdr3_length: 17; v_call: TRBV27; cdr3_aa: CASSPTSPDRGINGYTF; cdr3_nt: TGTGCCAGCAGTCCGACCTCGCCCGACAGGGGGATCAATGGCTACACCTTC
j_call: TRBJ1-1; d_call: .; clone_size: many; cdr3_length: 17; v_call: TRBV30; cdr3_aa: CAWWNIGRRDMNTEAFF; cdr3_nt: TGTGCCTGGTGGAACATAGGCCGCAGGGACATGAACACTGAAGCTTTCTTT
j_call: TRBJ2-3; d_call: .; clone_size: many; cdr3_length: 15; v_call: TRBV5-1; cdr3_aa: CASSLDVDSTDTQYF; cdr3_nt: TGCGCCAGCAGCTTGGATGTGGATAGCACAGATACGCAGTATTTT
j_call: TRBJ1-6; d_call: TRBD1; clone_size: .; cdr3_length: 14; v_call: TRBV10-3; cdr3_aa: CAISGTGDNSPLHF; cdr3_nt: TGTGCCATCAGTGGGACAGGGGATAATTCACCCCTCCACTTT
j_call: TRBJ2-3; d_call: .; clone_size: many; cdr3_length: 16; v_call: TRBV11-2; cdr3_aa: CASSLEDSPSTDTQYF; cdr3_nt: TGTGCCAGCAGCTTAGAAGATAGTCCCAGCACAGATACGCAGTATTTT
j_call: TRBJ2-7; d_call: .; clone_size: many; cdr3_length: 15; v_call: TRBV24-1; cdr3_aa: CATRPLAEGPYEQYF; cdr3_nt: TGTGCCACCAGACCCTTAGCGGAGGGACCCTACGAGCAGTACTTC
j_call: TRBJ2-5; d_call: TRBD1; clone_size: many; cdr3_length: 11; v_call: TRBV2; cdr3_aa: CASQGAETQYF; cdr3_nt: TGTGCCAGCCAGGGGGCCGAGACCCAGTACTTC
j_call: TRBJ1-1; d_call: .; clone_size: .; cdr3_length: 15; v_call: TRBV18; cdr3_aa: CASSPAYNRNTEAFF; cdr3_nt: TGTGCCAGCTCACCAGCGTATAACCGAAACACTGAAGCTTTCTTT
j_call: TRBJ1-5; d_call: .; clone_size: many; cdr3_length: 13; v_call: TRBV30; cdr3_aa: CAWSVDSNQPQHF; cdr3_nt: TGTGCCTGGAGTGTGGACAGCAATCAGCCCCAGCATTTT
j_call: TRBJ2-7; d_call: TRBD1; clone_size: .; cdr3_length: 15; v_call: TRBV6-1; cdr3_aa: CASSGRQGRFTEQYF; cdr3_nt: TGTGCCAGCAGTGGAAGACAGGGGCGATTTACCGAGCAGTACTTC
j_call: TRBJ2-7; d_call: TRBD2; clone_size: .; cdr3_length: 15; v_call: TRBV6-1; cdr3_aa: CASTAGLAVFYEQYF; cdr3_nt: TGTGCCAGCACCGCAGGACTAGCGGTATTCTACGAGCAGTACTTC
j_call: TRBJ2-5; d_call: .; clone_size: .; cdr3_length: 14; v_call: TRBV6-2/TRBV6-3; cdr3_aa: CACRNTGNVETQYF; cdr3_nt: TGTGCCTGCAGAAACACAGGGAACGTAGAGACCCAGTACTTC
j_call: TRBJ2-1; d_call: TRBD2; clone_size: many; cdr3_length: 13; v_call: TRBV2; cdr3_aa: CATPSGTYNEQFF; cdr3_nt: TGTGCCACCCCTAGCGGTACCTACAATGAGCAGTTCTTC
j_call: TRBJ1-1; d_call: TRBD1; clone_size: many; cdr3_length: 15; v_call: TRBV19; cdr3_aa: CASSIIGQGTTEAFF; cdr3_nt: TGTGCCAGTAGTATAATCGGACAGGGCACCACTGAAGCTTTCTTT
j_call: TRBJ1-5; d_call: .; clone_size: many; cdr3_length: 15; v_call: TRBV7-2; cdr3_aa: CASSLDAGRGQPQHF; cdr3_nt: TGTGCCAGCAGCTTAGACGCAGGCCGGGGTCAGCCCCAGCATTTT
j_call: TRBJ2-5; d_call: .; clone_size: few; cdr3_length: 16; v_call: TRBV2; cdr3_aa: CASSERVGTFQETQYF; cdr3_nt: TGCGCCAGCAGTGAAAGGGTGGGGACGTTCCAAGAGACCCAGTACTTC
j_call: TRBJ1-5; d_call: .; clone_size: few; cdr3_length: 14; v_call: TRBV12-3/TRBV12-4; cdr3_aa: CASTKDSGVQPQHF; cdr3_nt: TGTGCCAGCACTAAGGACAGCGGAGTCCAGCCCCAGCATTTT
j_call: TRBJ2-7; d_call: .; clone_size: few; cdr3_length: 15; v_call: TRBV19; cdr3_aa: CASSIDLGLYYEQYF; cdr3_nt: TGTGCCAGTAGTATAGACCTCGGGCTCTACTACGAGCAGTACTTC
j_call: TRBJ1-1; d_call: TRBD1; clone_size: many; cdr3_length: 15; v_call: TRBV18; cdr3_aa: CASSPRTGGDTEAFF; cdr3_nt: TGTGCCAGCTCACCTAGGACAGGGGGGGACACTGAAGCTTTCTTT
j_call: TRBJ2-1; d_call: TRBD2; clone_size: few; cdr3_length: 17; v_call: TRBV27; cdr3_aa: CANSPGPISWGGREQFF; cdr3_nt: TGTGCCAACAGTCCCGGACCGATCTCGTGGGGAGGGCGAGAGCAGTTCTTC
j_call: TRBJ2-5; d_call: TRBD2; clone_size: .; cdr3_length: 18; v_call: TRBV5-1; cdr3_aa: CASSLASRLAGDAETQYF; cdr3_nt: TGCGCCAGCAGCTTGGCCTCCCGACTAGCGGGAGATGCGGAGACCCAGTACTTC
j_call: TRBJ1-1; d_call: TRBD1; clone_size: few; cdr3_length: 14; v_call: TRBV5-6; cdr3_aa: CASSLLDRATEAFF; cdr3_nt: TGTGCCAGCAGCTTACTGGACAGGGCAACTGAAGCTTTCTTT